This T cell receptor (beta chain) was profiled in a study of blood T cell repertoires in COVID-19. The method was immunoSEQ multiplex PCR; TCRdb's version includes in-frame clones alone and lacks a portion of them. Counted here are 300,000 or so clones, about nine tenths occurring once; the ten biggest clones make up 2.6%. Sequenced material: PBMCs or T cells enriched from blood (not recorded which). The receptor comes from a man in his sixties who had recovered from COVID-19.

Here the CDR3 DNA reads TGTGCCAGCAGCAACAGACAGGGGGTCGCCGGGGAGCTGTTTTTT. Its translation is CASSNRQGVAGELFF. J is TRBJ2-2 and V is TRBV7-8; 9 bases fit TRBD1. In germline, CDR1 is SGHVS, CDR2 FQNEAQ. There are 15 residues in the CDR3. Trimming removed 5 bases from V and 6 bases from J; junction bases left unmatched: 7.